This T cell receptor beta chain was documented in a study of blood T cell repertoires in COVID-19. Turning to the study itself: Both acute and convalescent COVID-19 samples were obtained from the United States, Italy and Spain.

Regarding this clone: One end of the junction is discordant with germline, which a read error may explain.

Original handling: How many nucleated cells were present was estimated from reference gene primer amplification. Data came from immunoSEQ multiplex PCR; TCRdb stores just in-frame clones and leaves some out. For V, J and clone size, that table is used; D and trimming come from the DNA. This repertoire shows around 46,000 clones, more than 75% found once; its top ten account for 15% to 20%. Germline V gives CDR1 KGHSH, CDR2 LQKENI. The CDR3 covers 12 residues. The chain carries TRBV18 and TRBJ1-2; TRBD1 aligns across 7 bases. The sequence was collected from a man between 60 and 75 years old with active or convalescent COVID-19. The material sequenced was peripheral blood. CDR3 in DNA: TGTGCCAGCTCGCCTAGTCAGGGGGACAAAGCCTTC. Translation gives CASSPSQGDKAF.